The clone carrying this T cell receptor (beta chain) is a singleton in its sample. Its antigen is undetermined. V gave up 3 bases and J gave up 0 bases, with 5 bases separating them. In germline, CDR1 is LNHDA, CDR2 SQIVND (reference sequence). This CDR3 contains 14 residues. Each replicate PCR on the sorted subsets used around 200 ng DNA (roughly 27,000 T cell genomes). Profiling relied on immunoSEQ multiplex PCR, and the TCRdb table lists in-frame clones only, not all of them. The sample contains roughly 1,100,000 clones, approximately 72% of which appear only once. The data originate from a study of shared clonotypes between healthy human individuals. Whole-study results and caveats: Shared clonotypes: 4.5% to 6% naive CD4, 3% to 3.5% naive CD8, 2.3% memory CD4, 0.4% memory CD8.

This receptor was obtained from a man in his late teens or twenties in good health. Sample: memory CD4+ T cells sorted from blood. Subset of the sample: CD45RA-negative fraction. The V and J genes are TRBV19 and TRBJ1-4; D gene unclear. In nucleotides, the CDR3 is TGTGCCAGTAGTATGAGCTCAACTAATGAAAAACTGTTTTTT. Protein product: CASSMSSTNEKLFF.